This passage covers 30 T cell receptor beta chains from one sample sequenced in a study of T cell changes during pregnancy in multiple sclerosis. This table comes from immunoSEQ multiplex PCR, and its TCRdb copy is limited to in-frame clones, with some not included. The table has some 38,000 clones, 90% to 95% seen once. Sample: CD4+ T cells from peripheral blood mononuclear cells, taken in the third trimester of pregnancy. These receptor sequences come from a female donor in good health, enrolled as a control in a pregnancy study.

V is TRBV18 and J is TRBJ2-1, with TRBD2 identical over 10 bases. Germline values: CDR1 KGHSH, CDR2 LQKENI. With V trimmed by 8 bases and J by 5 bases, 9 bases remained unmatched. The CDR3 length is 15 residues. CDR3 DNA: TGTGCCAGCGGCCGACTAGCGGGCGGAGACAATGAGCAGTTCTTC. Translating gives CASGRLAGGDNEQFF. The variable domain in full, completed from reference TRBV18 and TRBJ2-1, reads NAGVMQNPRHLVRRRGQEARLRCSPMKGHSHVYWYRQLPEEGLKFMVYLQKENIIDESGMPKERFSAEFPKEGPSILRIQQVVRGDSAAYFCASGRLAGGDNEQFFGPGTRLTVL.

The chain combines TRBV9 with TRBJ1-1; maybe TRBD1 (5 bases). Trimming stripped 3 bases from V and 3 bases from J, with 15 bases between. CDR3 length equals 15 residues. Germline CDR1 reads SGDLS; CDR2 reads YYNGEE. CDR3 nucleotide sequence: TGTGCCAGCAGCGCAGGAGCGGGGGGGGACACTGAAGCTTTCTTT. It specifies CASSAGAGGDTEAFF.

The table lists this clone with a count of one. The chain carries TRBV4-3 and TRBJ2-7; 11 bases are shared with TRBD2. Trimming took 0 bases from V and 1 from J; bases not matched to a gene: 5. This CDR3 region has 17 residues. The germline V gene has CDR1 LGHNA and CDR2 YSLEER. This CDR3 is CASSQELTSGRSYEQYF. The CDR3 DNA reads TGCGCCAGCAGCCAAGAGCTCACTAGCGGGAGATCCTACGAGCAGTACTTC.

The chain is built from TRBV18 and TRBJ1-6; D possibly corresponds to TRBD1 (5 bases). This CDR3 has 18 residues. V lost 4 bases and J lost 10, with 26 bases in between. CDR1 KGHSH and CDR2 LQKENI come from the germline V gene. The CDR3 spells CASSQTATTPGAKSPLHF. The CDR3 DNA sequence: TGTGCCAGCTCACAGACAGCAACTACCCCTGGGGCTAAATCACCCCTCCACTTT. Full variable domain (missing parts from reference TRBV18 and TRBJ1-6): NAGVMQNPRHLVRRRGQEARLRCSPMKGHSHVYWYRQLPEEGLKFMVYLQKENIIDESGMPKERFSAEFPKEGPSILRIQQVVRGDSAAYFCASSQTATTPGAKSPLHFGNGTRLTVT.

The chain combines TRBV27 with TRBJ2-1; TRBD2 matches 8 bases. Trimming at V came to 3 bases and at J to 10 bases, leaving 11 bases not matched to a gene. Germline values: CDR1 MNHEY, CDR2 SMNVEV (reference sequence). The CDR3 sequence is 15 residues long. Here the CDR3 DNA reads TGTGCCAGCAGTTTGTGGACGGGAGGGCCTCGAGAGCAGTTCTTC. It codes for CASSLWTGGPREQFF.

This chain links TRBV27 with TRBJ2-7; 9 bases match TRBD1. After removal of 6 bases from V and 2 bases from J, the junction contained 8 bases not matched to a gene. Germline V gives CDR1 MNHEY, CDR2 SMNVEV (reference sequence). The CDR3 consists of 15 residues. DNA for the CDR3: TGTGCCAGCAGACCCGGGACAGGGATCCCCTACGAGCAGTACTTC. Its translation is CASRPGTGIPYEQYF.

The V gene is TRBV6-6, the J gene TRBJ2-7; 7 nucleotides match TRBD1. The CDR3 loop spans 15 amino acids. Unmatched junction bases numbered 5, after V lost 2 bases and J lost 1 base. Per germline, CDR1 MNHNY and CDR2 SVGAGI (reference sequence). CDR3 residues: CASSYEDRRSYEQYF. Written as DNA, the CDR3 is TGTGCCAGCAGTTACGAGGACAGGAGGTCCTACGAGCAGTACTTC.

The chain links TRBV30 to TRBJ1-5, with D maybe TRBD1 (6 bases). V was shortened by 0 bases and J by 4 bases, with 13 bases between the two germline ends. Germline CDR1 GTSNPN, CDR2 SVGIG (reference sequence). This CDR3 is 15 amino acids long. In DNA, the CDR3 is TGTGCCTGGAGTGTACGCGGACAGCTAAATCAGCCCCAGCATTTT. Amino acid sequence: CAWSVRGQLNQPQHF.

The chain couples TRBV4-3 to TRBJ1-5; the D gene is possibly TRBD1 (6 bases). This CDR3 spans 15 amino acids. The germline gives CDR1 LGHNA, CDR2 YSLEER. V was cut by 4 bases and J by 7 bases, with 17 bases left in between. The CDR3 DNA sequence: TGCGCCAGCAGCCTGGGAGTACAGGGAGTCCAGCCCCAGCATTTT. Protein sequence: CASSLGVQGVQPQHF.

The rearrangement links TRBV6-5 to TRBJ2-3, with D maybe TRBD2 (6 bases). Germline CDR1 reads MNHEY; CDR2 reads SVGAGI. The CDR3 loop spans 13 amino acids. With 6 bases removed from V and 4 bases from J, the gap between germline ends came to 11 bases. CDR3 nucleotide sequence: TGTGCCAGCAGCCACGGGAGCCCAGATACGCAGTATTTT. Amino acids: CASSHGSPDTQYF.

The DNA for the CDR3 is TGTGCCAGCACCGGGACTAGCGGGATCCTATCGCTCAATGAGCAGTTCTTC. The encoded protein is CASTGTSGILSLNEQFF. This chain uses TRBV2 with TRBJ2-1; 13 bases fit TRBD2. The germline V gene has CDR1 SNHLY and CDR2 FYNNEI. This CDR3 spans 17 amino acids. The J segment lost 6 bases and the V segment lost 7 bases, leaving 12 bases of the junction unmatched. Together with reference TRBV2 and TRBJ2-1, the CDR3 gives the full variable domain: EPEVTQTPSHQVTQMGQEVILRCVPISNHLYFYWYRQILGQKVEFLVSFYNNEISEKSEIFDDQFSVERPDGSNFTLKIRSTKLEDSAMYFCASTGTSGILSLNEQFFGPGTRLTVL.

A single count supports this clone. The chain is built from TRBV5-6 and TRBJ2-1, with unresolved D. The CDR3 covers 14 residues. Looked up from germline, CDR1 is SGHDT and CDR2 is YYEEEE. V gave up 4 bases and J gave up 5 bases, with 13 bases separating them. The chain's CDR3 is CASSMPPADNEQFF. CDR3 DNA: TGTGCCAGCAGCATGCCCCCCGCAGACAATGAGCAGTTCTTC.

The genes are TRBV27 and TRBJ1-6, with D perhaps TRBD1 (6 bases). The CDR3 covers 14 residues. Germline V gene data show CDR1 as MNHEY and CDR2 as SMNVEV (reference sequence). V lost 2 bases and J 8 bases, leaving 10 bases between the germline ends. The CDR3 DNA reads TGTGCCAGCAGTTTAGAGGACAGATATTCACCCCTCCACTTT. Amino acids: CASSLEDRYSPLHF.

J is TRBJ2-2 and V is TRBV7-2; 9 positions agree with TRBD2. The germline V gene encodes CDR1 SGHTA and CDR2 FQGNSA. J lost 0 bases, V lost 2 bases, and 1 base had no gene match. The length of the CDR3 is 16 residues. The CDR3 DNA is TGTGCCAGCAGCTTACGCGGGAGGGCGAACACCGGGGAGCTGTTTTTT. Its protein is CASSLRGRANTGELFF.

This sequence joins TRBV2 and TRBJ2-3; a weak D match, TRBD2 (7 bases). Germline assignment: CDR1 SNHLY and CDR2 FYNNEI. Trimming removed 8 bases at V and 2 bases at J, with 14 bases between. The CDR3 is made up of 14 amino acids. In DNA form, the CDR3 reads TGTGCCAGCGGAGGGGGGGCCTTCACAGATACGCAGTATTTT. Protein sequence: CASGGGAFTDTQYF.

This rearrangement joins TRBV4-2 to TRBJ1-2, with a possible D match to TRBD1 (6 bases). The CDR3 runs 15 residues. The germline gives CDR1 LGHNA, CDR2 YNFKEQ. Between the trimmed V and J ends, which lost 1 base and 4 bases, there was a span of 13 bases. CDR3 loop: CASSQGRDTGYGYTF. The CDR3 DNA sequence: TGTGCCAGCAGCCAAGGCCGGGACACCGGCTATGGCTACACCTTC.

The gene calls are TRBV25-1 and TRBJ2-4; D may be TRBD1 (5 bases). The germline CDR1 and CDR2 sequences are MGHDK and SYGVNS. The CDR3 is 13 amino acids. V lost 5 bases and J 9 bases, leaving 14 bases between the germline ends. Written as DNA, the CDR3 is TGTGCCAGCAGTCCCCAGACAGTGGGCATTCAGTACTTC. It is translated as CASSPQTVGIQYF.

V usage is TRBV4-3 and J usage is TRBJ2-1, with 13 bases fitting TRBD2. The CDR3 loop spans 16 amino acids. V trimming: 0 bases; J trimming: 7 bases; junction bases outside the gene matches: 3. Germline CDR1 LGHNA, CDR2 YSLEER. The CDR3 protein is CASSQDGTSGMNEQFF. As DNA, the CDR3 is TGCGCCAGCAGCCAAGATGGGACTAGCGGGATGAATGAGCAGTTCTTC.

The CDR3 sequence: CASSLVAGTDTQYF. CDR3 coding DNA: TGTGCCAGCAGCTTAGTGGCAGGGACAGATACGCAGTATTTT. This sequence joins TRBV7-9 and TRBJ2-3; possible D gene TRBD1, 5 bases. The ends were cut back, 1 base at V and 3 bases at J, with 8 bases in the middle. The germline V gene has CDR1 SEHNR and CDR2 FQNEAQ (reference sequence). This CDR3 region has 14 residues.

V is TRBV9 and J is TRBJ1-5; the D gene is possibly TRBD1 (6 bases). Trimming removed 0 bases at V and 5 bases at J, with 12 bases between. Germline V gene data show CDR1 as SGDLS and CDR2 as YYNGEE. This CDR3 has 15 amino acids. The CDR3 spells CASSVVNRVHQPQHF. The CDR3 region has the DNA TGTGCCAGCAGCGTAGTCAACAGGGTCCATCAGCCCCAGCATTTT.

The J gene is TRBJ2-3, the V gene TRBV5-4; D unclear. The V end lost 4 bases, the J end lost 3 bases, and 9 bases lay between the germline ends. CDR1 is SGHNT and CDR2 is YYREEE in the germline V gene (reference sequence). This CDR3 is built from 13 residues. CDR3 residues: CASSRQRTDTQYF. As DNA, the CDR3 is TGTGCCAGCAGCCGCCAGAGGACAGATACGCAGTATTTT. The full variable domain, with the rest looked up from reference TRBV5-4 and TRBJ2-3, is ETGVTQSPTHLIKTRGQQVTLRCSSQSGHNTVSWYQQALGQGPQFIFQYYREEENGRGNFPPRFSGLQFPNYSSELNVNALELDDSALYLCASSRQRTDTQYFGPGTRLTVL.

The genes are TRBV28 and TRBJ1-1, with a tentative D call TRBD1 (6 bases). The CDR3 has 20 amino acids. The V and J ends lost 2 bases and 3 bases respectively, with 28 bases between them. CDR1 and CDR2 (germline): MDHEN, SYDVKM. The CDR3 DNA is TGTGCCAGCAGTTTACATACATTATCACTCTTTGACAGGTTTTACACTGAAGCTTTCTTT. Encoded protein: CASSLHTLSLFDRFYTEAFF.

The chain combines TRBV18 with TRBJ2-2; D might be TRBD1 (5 bases). From germline, CDR1 is KGHSH and CDR2 LQKENI. The V end was cut by 2 bases, the J end by 1 base, with 5 bases between. The CDR3 spans 14 residues. This CDR3 reads CASSPGQNTGELFF. The CDR3 DNA reads as TGTGCCAGCTCACCAGGACAGAACACCGGGGAGCTGTTTTTT.

V usage is TRBV5-5 and J usage is TRBJ2-7; a weak D match, TRBD1 (6 bases). In germline, CDR1 is SGHKS, CDR2 YYEKEE (reference sequence). Trimming left V 1 base short and J 0 bases short, with 14 bases between. CDR3 length equals 16 residues. This CDR3 reads CASSLRWTVDSYEQYF. The CDR3 DNA reads as TGTGCCAGCAGCTTGCGTTGGACAGTAGACTCCTACGAGCAGTACTTC.

The chain has TRBV6-1 and TRBJ1-2, with 7 bases matching TRBD1. V shed 1 base and J 9 bases; nucleotides not matched to a gene: 5. Per germline, CDR1 MNHNS and CDR2 SASEGT. The length of the CDR3 is 13 residues. The CDR3 DNA sequence: TGTGCCAGCAGTGAAGTAGGCAGGGGGAGCTACACCTTC. Its translation: CASSEVGRGSYTF.

This chain connects TRBV6-4 to TRBJ2-2; 8 nucleotides match TRBD2. CDR1 is MRHNA, CDR2 SNTAGT, per germline. This CDR3 spans 15 amino acids. V shed 7 bases, J shed 4 bases, and the junction held 8 bases outside the gene matches. This CDR3 reads CASKLSGGPTGELFF. Here the CDR3 DNA reads TGTGCCAGCAAATTAAGCGGGGGACCCACCGGGGAGCTGTTTTTT.

The chain joins TRBV19 to TRBJ2-2; TRBD1 is a possible D gene (6 bases). V gave up 3 bases and J gave up 5 bases, with 13 bases separating them. This CDR3 has 15 amino acids. Germline V lookup: CDR1 LNHDA, CDR2 SQIVND (reference sequence). The CDR3 DNA is TGTGCCAGTAGTATTCGCCGGGACACGACCGGGGAGCTGTTTTTT. Residues: CASSIRRDTTGELFF.

The CDR3 DNA is TGTGCCAGCAGCTGGGGACAGGCCAGAGATACGCAGTATTTT. This sequence encodes CASSWGQARDTQYF. V and J are TRBV5-6 and TRBJ2-3, with 8 bases aligning to TRBD1. With V trimmed by 3 bases and J by 5 bases, 5 bases remained unmatched. The V gene's germline CDR1 is SGHDT and CDR2 YYEEEE. The CDR3 contains 14 residues.

The chain joins TRBV2 to TRBJ2-7; maybe TRBD2 (5 bases). Trimming cost V 4 bases and J 5 bases, with 15 bases left between them. The CDR3 covers 14 residues. Germline V gene sequence: CDR1 SNHLY, CDR2 FYNNEI. For the CDR3, the DNA is TGTGCCAGCAGTGGACTACGTAGCCTAGACGAGCAGTACTTC. This translates into CASSGLRSLDEQYF.

The chain carries TRBV7-8 and TRBJ2-1, with D uncertain. Trimming shortened V by 1 base and J by 3 bases, and 10 bases separated the two germline ends. Germline values: CDR1 SGHVS, CDR2 FQNEAQ. The CDR3 runs to 15 residues. The CDR3 region has the DNA TGTGCCAGCAGCTTAGGGCCCCAAATCTACAATGAGCAGTTCTTC. Amino acid sequence: CASSLGPQIYNEQFF.